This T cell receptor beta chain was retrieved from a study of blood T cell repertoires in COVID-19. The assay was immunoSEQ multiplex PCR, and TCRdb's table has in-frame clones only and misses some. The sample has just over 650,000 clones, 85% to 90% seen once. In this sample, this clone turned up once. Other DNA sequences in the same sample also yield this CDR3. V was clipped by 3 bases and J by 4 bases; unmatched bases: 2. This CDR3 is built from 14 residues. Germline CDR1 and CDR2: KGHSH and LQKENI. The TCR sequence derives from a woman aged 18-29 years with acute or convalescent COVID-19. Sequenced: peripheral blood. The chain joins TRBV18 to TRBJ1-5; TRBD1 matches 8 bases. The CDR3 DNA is TGTGCCAGCTCACCGGGACAGGCGAATCAGCCCCAGCATTTT. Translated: CASSPGQANQPQHF.